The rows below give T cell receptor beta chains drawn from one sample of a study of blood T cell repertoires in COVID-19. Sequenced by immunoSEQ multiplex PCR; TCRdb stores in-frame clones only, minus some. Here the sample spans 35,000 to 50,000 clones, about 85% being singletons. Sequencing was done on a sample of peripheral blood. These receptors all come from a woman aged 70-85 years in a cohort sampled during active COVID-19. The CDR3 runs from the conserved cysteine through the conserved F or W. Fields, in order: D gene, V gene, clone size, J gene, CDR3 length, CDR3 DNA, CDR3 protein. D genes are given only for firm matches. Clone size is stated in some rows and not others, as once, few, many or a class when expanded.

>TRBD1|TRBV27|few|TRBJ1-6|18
TGTGCCAGCAGTTTGCGTGTTTTCCGGACAGGGGATAATTCACCCCTCCACTTT
CASSLRVFRTGDNSPLHF
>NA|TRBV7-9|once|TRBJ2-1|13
TGTGCCAGCAGCTTAAGTCTCAGTCCTGAGCAGTTCTTC
CASSLSLSPEQFF
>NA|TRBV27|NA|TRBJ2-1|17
TGTGCCACCGCAACATCCGGGGTGGCTCCTCACTTTAATGAGCAGTTCTTC
CATATSGVAPHFNEQFF
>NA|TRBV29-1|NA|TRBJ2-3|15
TGCAGCGTTGAAGACCCGCTCACTAGCACAGATACGCAGTATTTT
CSVEDPLTSTDTQYF
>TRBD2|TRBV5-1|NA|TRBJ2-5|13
TGCGCCAGCACCATAGCGGGAAAAGAGACCCAGTACTTC
CASTIAGKETQYF
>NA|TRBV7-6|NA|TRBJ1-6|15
TGTGCCAGCAGCTTGGGGTCTAGGGGTCATTCACCCCTCCACTTT
CASSLGSRGHSPLHF
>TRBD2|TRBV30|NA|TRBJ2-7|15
TGTGCCTGGAGTGGGAAGGGACTAGCGGGATCCGAGCAGTACTTC
CAWSGKGLAGSEQYF
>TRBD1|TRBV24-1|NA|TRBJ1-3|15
TGTGCCACCAGTGATTCCAGGACAGGGGGAAACACCATATATTTT
CATSDSRTGGNTIYF
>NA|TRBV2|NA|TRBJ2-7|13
TGTGCCAGCAGGGACAGAGTATACTACGAGCAGTACTTC
CASRDRVYYEQYF
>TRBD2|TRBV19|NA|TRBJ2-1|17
TGTGCCAGTAGCCCGCGGCGTAGCGGGAGGGCCAGCAATGAGCAGTTCTTC
CASSPRRSGRASNEQFF
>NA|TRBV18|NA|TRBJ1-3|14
TGTGCCAGCTCACCTTCGGGATTTGGAAACACCATATATTTT
CASSPSGFGNTIYF
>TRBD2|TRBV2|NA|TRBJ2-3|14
TGTGCCAGCACCGGGACTAGCGTTCTCCATACGCAGTATTTT
CASTGTSVLHTQYF
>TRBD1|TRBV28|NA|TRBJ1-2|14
TGTGCCAGCAGTTTCCCGGACAGGTCAAATGGCTACACCTTC
CASSFPDRSNGYTF
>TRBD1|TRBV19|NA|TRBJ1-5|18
TGTGCCAGTAGTACAGGCCCGGGACAGGGTAGTAGCAATCAGCCCCAGCATTTT
CASSTGPGQGSSNQPQHF
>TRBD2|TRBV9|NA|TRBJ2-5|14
TGTGCCAGCCAAGCGGGAGTAGGGGCGGAGACCCAGTACTTC
CASQAGVGAETQYF
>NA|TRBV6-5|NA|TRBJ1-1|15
TGTGCCAGCAGTCCTCGGGGGTACGTCGACACTGAAGCTTTCTTT
CASSPRGYVDTEAFF
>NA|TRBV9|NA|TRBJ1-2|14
TGTGCCAGCAGCCTAGACCGGGGGGCCTATGGCTACACCTTC
CASSLDRGAYGYTF
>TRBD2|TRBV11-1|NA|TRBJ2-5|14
TGTGCCAGCAGCTTCCCGGCTAGCGGGGAGACCCAGTACTTC
CASSFPASGETQYF
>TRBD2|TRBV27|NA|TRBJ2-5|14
TGTGCCAGCAGGCGGCTAGCGGGATTTGAGACCCAGTACTTC
CASRRLAGFETQYF
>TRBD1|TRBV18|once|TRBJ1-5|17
TGTGCCAGCTCACCATTCGTAACAGGGGAGGGCAATCAGCCCCAGCATTTT
CASSPFVTGEGNQPQHF
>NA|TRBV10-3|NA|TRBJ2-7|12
TGTGCCATCAGGGACTCTGAGTACGAGCAGTACTTC
CAIRDSEYEQYF
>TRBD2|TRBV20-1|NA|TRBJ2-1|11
TGCAGTGCCCCGGGACTAAATGAGCAGTTCTTC
CSAPGLNEQFF
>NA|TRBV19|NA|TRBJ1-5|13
TGTGCCAGTAGTATAGAGAGGCAGTCAGCCCAGCATTTT
CASSIERQSAQHF
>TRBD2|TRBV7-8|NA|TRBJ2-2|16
TGTGCCAGCAGCCGGGGGGGGACGTTAAACACCGGGGAGCTGTTTTTT
CASSRGGTLNTGELFF
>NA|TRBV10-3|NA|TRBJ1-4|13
TGTGCCACCGAGGGGGGGCTGGGAGAAAAACTGTTTTTT
CATEGGLGEKLFF
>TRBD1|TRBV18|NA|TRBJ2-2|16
TGTGCCAGCTCAGGACAGGGGGCCTCGAACACCGGGGAGCTGTTTTTT
CASSGQGASNTGELFF